Listed below are T cell receptor beta chains from one sample, sequenced in a study of T-cell reconstitution after alpha-beta-depleted transplantation in children. In TCRdb, the PCR reads were re-called with MiXCR into one record per CDR3 protein. The data show 540,000 or so distinct CDR3 sequences, more than 20% seen once. Sequencing used PBMCs, mostly from graft donor cells, obtained 360 days after TCRalphabeta/CD19-depleted stem cell transplant. The receptors shown here come from a boy younger than two who had a stem cell transplant for acute myeloid leukemia, so the T cells may come from the graft donor. The CDR3 runs from the conserved cysteine through the conserved F or W. The order of the fields is J gene, V gene, clone size, D gene, CDR3 DNA, CDR3 protein. D genes are given only for firm matches. Size is stated for part of the rows, as once, few or many counts, or as a class when the clone is expanded.

>TRBJ2-1|TRBV5-1|.|.
TGCGCCAGCAGCTTGGCAGGCTTAGCGGCAATAGGTGAGCAGTTCTTC
CASSLAGLAAIGEQFF
>TRBJ2-2|TRBV5-1|.|.
TGCGCCAGCAGCCCTACCCTAAGAACAGACGGCGGGGAGCTGTTTTTT
CASSPTLRTDGGELFF
>TRBJ1-2|TRBV28|few|.
TGTGCCAGCATTATCGGGGGTACCTCCTATGGCTACACCTTC
CASIIGGTSYGYTF
>TRBJ2-5|TRBV6-5|.|.
TGTGCCAGCAGTTACTCCCCCGTAAGGGCATCCCAAGAGACCCAGTACTTC
CASSYSPVRASQETQYF
>TRBJ1-1|TRBV20-1|few|.
TGCAGTGCTCTTGGGACAAGGTGGGGGAACACTGAAGCTTTCTTT
CSALGTRWGNTEAFF
>TRBJ2-5|TRBV7-2|many|.
TGTGCCAGCAGCTCCCTACAGGTAGCACAAGAGACCCAGTACTTC
CASSSLQVAQETQYF
>TRBJ2-7|TRBV4-3|.|TRBD1
TGCGCCAGCAGCCAAAACAGGGGGACCTACGAGCAGTACTTC
CASSQNRGTYEQYF
>TRBJ2-7|TRBV6-2/TRBV6-3|.|TRBD2
TGTGCCAGCAGTTATGGACTAGCAGGCGAGCAGTACTTC
CASSYGLAGEQYF
>TRBJ1-4|TRBV11-1|.|TRBD1
TGTGCCAGCAGCTTCGCGCCGGCGAGGGACAGGGGGGGGGAAAAACTGTTTTTT
CASSFAPARDRGGEKLFF
>TRBJ2-1|TRBV23-1|.|.
TGCGCCAGCATTACAGCGGGTCAAAGTCTAAGCTCCTACAATGAGCAGTTCTTC
CASITAGQSLSSYNEQFF
>TRBJ1-1|TRBV19|.|.
TGTGCCAGTAGTGTCGACAGTGGGGACACTGAAGCTTTCTTT
CASSVDSGDTEAFF
>TRBJ1-1|TRBV6-5|.|TRBD1
TGTGCCAGCCTGGGACAGAGTTACACTGAAGCTTTCTTT
CASLGQSYTEAFF
>TRBJ2-3|TRBV20-1|.|TRBD2
TGCAGTGCGAGTGCGGGGGGCGGCACAGATACGCAGTATTTT
CSASAGGGTDTQYF
>TRBJ2-3|TRBV29-1|.|.
TGCAGCGTTGAAGATCTTCTTGAGGTTATGGGATCGGCGCAGTATTTT
CSVEDLLEVMGSAQYF
>TRBJ2-2|TRBV6-2/TRBV6-3|.|.
TGTGCCAGCAGCCCAGGACGAGCCGGGGAGCTGTTTTTT
CASSPGRAGELFF
>TRBJ2-3|TRBV12-3/TRBV12-4|few|.
TGTGCCAGCAGCAGCGCCCCCCGGACGCAGTATTTT
CASSSAPRTQYF
>TRBJ1-6|TRBV28|many|.
TGTGCCAGCGGGATGGACAAAGCACCCCTCCACTTT
CASGMDKAPLHF
>TRBJ1-1|TRBV3-1|many|TRBD1
TGTGCCAGCAGCCCCAGACAGGGCGGGCCAGCTTTCTTT
CASSPRQGGPAFF
>TRBJ2-1|TRBV11-3|.|.
TGTGCCAGCAGCTTTAAGGGTTTCAACAATGAGCAGTTCTTC
CASSFKGFNNEQFF
>TRBJ2-3|TRBV12-3/TRBV12-4|.|TRBD2
TGTGCCAGCAGTTTCGGGGGGAATTCAGGGCTGAGGGCAGATACGCAGTATTTT
CASSFGGNSGLRADTQYF
>TRBJ2-4|TRBV20-1|many|TRBD1
TGCAGTGCTAGAGAGACAGGGACCAGACAGTACTTC
CSARETGTRQYF
>TRBJ2-1|TRBV27|many|.
TGTGCCAGCAGTTTTGACCCCAAAGGCTACAATGAGCAGTTCTTC
CASSFDPKGYNEQFF
>TRBJ2-1|TRBV10-3|.|.
TGTGCCATCAGTGAGTCTGTGGAGGCCTACAATGAGCAGTTCTTC
CAISESVEAYNEQFF
>TRBJ2-1|TRBV7-2|few|TRBD2
TGTGCCAGCAGCTCGGGCCTAGCGGGGGACTACAATGAGCAGTTCTTC
CASSSGLAGDYNEQFF
>TRBJ1-2|TRBV20-1|.|TRBD1
TGCAGTGCTAAGGGGGACAGAGTCTATGGCTACACCTTC
CSAKGDRVYGYTF